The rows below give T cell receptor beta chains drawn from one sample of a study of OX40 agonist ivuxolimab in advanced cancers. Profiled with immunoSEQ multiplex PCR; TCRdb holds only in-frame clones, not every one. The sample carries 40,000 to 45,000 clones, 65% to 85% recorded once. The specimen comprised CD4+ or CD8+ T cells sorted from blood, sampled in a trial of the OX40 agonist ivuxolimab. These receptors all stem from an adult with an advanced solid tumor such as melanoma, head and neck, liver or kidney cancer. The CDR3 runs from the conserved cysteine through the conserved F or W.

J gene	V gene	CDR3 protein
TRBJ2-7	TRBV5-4	CASSLRLAGVYTYEQYF
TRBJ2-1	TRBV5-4	CASSLSRASEYNEQFF
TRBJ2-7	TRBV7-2	CASSLRGGSSYEQYF
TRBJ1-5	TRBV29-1	CSVGDGNQPQHF
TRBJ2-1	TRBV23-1	CASSQIPLRTSGHLSYNEQFF
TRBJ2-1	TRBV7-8	CASSLVQGAAYNEQFF
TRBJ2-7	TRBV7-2	CASSPHYTGEQYF
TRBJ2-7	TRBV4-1	CASSQEVSGTSRTYEQYF
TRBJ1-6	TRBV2	CASTPGQGSSPLHF
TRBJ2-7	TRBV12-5	CASQGLTYEQYF
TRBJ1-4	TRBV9	CASSARRGANEKLFF
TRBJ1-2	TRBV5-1	CASGRGGNYGYTF
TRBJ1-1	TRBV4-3	CASSQVTSDRGTNEAFF
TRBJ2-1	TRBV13	CASSYPSGKPDREQFF
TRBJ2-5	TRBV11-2	CASSLRLAETQETQYF
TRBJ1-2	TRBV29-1	CSDIFGGNGYTF
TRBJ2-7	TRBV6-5	CASTGTGGLYEQYF
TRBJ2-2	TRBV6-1	CASSEPTGGFGELFF
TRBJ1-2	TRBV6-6	CASSYGTDGYTF
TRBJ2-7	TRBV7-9	CASSLGAYEQYF
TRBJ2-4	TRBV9	CASSGDRVAKNIQYF
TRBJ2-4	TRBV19	CASSPGGDIQYF
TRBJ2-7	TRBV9	CASSRTGTYEQYF
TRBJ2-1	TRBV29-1	CSVALSMRTGAWEQFF
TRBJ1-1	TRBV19	CASSTTGADKAFF
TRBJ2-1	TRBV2	CASRDGTIRFF
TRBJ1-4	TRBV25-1	CASSEAPGRATNEKLFF
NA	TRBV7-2	CASSPRGSGRDEQYF
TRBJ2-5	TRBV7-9	CASSLAQGASETQYF
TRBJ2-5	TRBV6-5	CASSYQGYQETQYF
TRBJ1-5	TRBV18	CASSLGTGKNQPQHF
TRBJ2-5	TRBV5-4	CASSLASGHQETQYF
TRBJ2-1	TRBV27	CASSLSAGGYYNEQFF
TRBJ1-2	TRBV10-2	CASSESPGPSYGYTF
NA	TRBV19	CASSTTYEQYF
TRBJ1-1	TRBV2	CASSGPSRGPTEAFF
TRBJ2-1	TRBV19	CASSFPGNEQFF
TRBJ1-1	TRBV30	CACKTGFNTEAFF
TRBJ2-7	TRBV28	CASSLSGLYEQYF
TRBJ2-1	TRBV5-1	CASHTPGLAGKTPWNEQFF
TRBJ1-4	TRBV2	CASSQGGDEKLFF
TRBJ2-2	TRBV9	CASSVGDRGDTGELFF
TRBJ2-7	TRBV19	CASSIGGTVSYEQYF
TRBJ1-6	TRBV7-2	CASSSGSSRAHF
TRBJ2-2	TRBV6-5	CASSSGTTRAGELFF
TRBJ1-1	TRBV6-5	CASSYSLGNTEAFF
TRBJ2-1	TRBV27	CASRGLQNEQFF
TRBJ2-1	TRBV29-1	CSGGRGAGGNEQFF
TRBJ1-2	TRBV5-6	CASSLIGVYGYTF
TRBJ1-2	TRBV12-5	CASGLAGSRGYTF
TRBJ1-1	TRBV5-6	CASSLMGVKSVTEAFF
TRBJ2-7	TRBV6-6	CATRWDLSSYEQYF
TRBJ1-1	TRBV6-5	CASWENTEAFF
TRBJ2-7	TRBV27	CASSLQERYEQYF
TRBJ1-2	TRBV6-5	CASSFLSGPLNYGYTF
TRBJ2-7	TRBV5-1	CASSLEYNEQYF
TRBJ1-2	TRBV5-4	CASQLGDGANYGYTF
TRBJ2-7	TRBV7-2	CASSSGQGAYEQYF
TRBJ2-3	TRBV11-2	CASSLGGNRLSTDTQYF